This TCR beta chain was captured in a study of CD8 T cells in Susac syndrome. Trimming stripped 3 bases from V and 8 bases from J, with 16 bases between. The CDR3 covers 14 residues. Reverse transcription used roughly 0.5 to 1 ug RNA and random hexamers. TCRdb re-derived calls from the immunoSEQ multiplex PCR reads in MiXCR, one entry per CDR3 protein. The repertoire consists of approximately 120,000 distinct CDR3 sequences, with around 95% occurring once and the leading ten covering 0.065% to 0.09%. V gene TRBV12-3 or TRBV12-4 combines with J gene TRBJ1-2; the D gene is possibly TRBD1 (6 bases). The clonotype was recovered from a human donor in good health. The sequencing sample was made of CD4+ T cells from PBMCs. The DNA for the CDR3 is TGTGCCAGCAGTTTTATGGGACATAGGGGAGGCTACACCTTC. It codes for CASSFMGHRGGYTF.